The 18 T cell receptor beta chains reported below all come from one sample, sequenced in a study of CXCR3-negative and CXCR3-positive naive CD8 T cells. UMI-labeled 5' RACE yielded the TRB cDNA libraries. TCRdb reanalyzed the 5' RACE reads, giving one entry per CDR3 protein sequence and no DNA. The sample holds tens of thousands of distinct CDR3 sequences. Sequenced sample: naive CXCR3- CD8+ T cells from blood. As to subset: CD45RO-CCR7+CD27+CD95- naive CD8+ T cells lacking CXCR3 (TNR3-). These receptors came from a human donor in good health. Some clones in this sample may be carry-over from other donors' samples.

This chain joins TRBV24-1 and TRBJ2-7; TCRdb reports TRBD1, a call that lacks DNA to check it against. The CDR3 consists of 15 residues. Germline CDR1 reads KGHDR; CDR2 reads SFDVKD. The CDR3 protein is CATSDPAGTGTEQYF.

The chain's CDR3 is CASGTGGETQYF. The chain employs TRBV7-9 and TRBJ2-5; lacking DNA, the TRBD1 call made by TCRdb goes unchecked. This CDR3 comprises 12 residues. Germline CDR1 reads SEHNR; CDR2 reads FQNEAQ (reference sequence).

The rearrangement links TRBV5-4 to TRBJ2-5; there is no DNA to check the TCRdb D call of TRBD1. The V gene's germline CDR1 is SGHNT and CDR2 YYREEE (reference sequence). The CDR3 covers 14 residues. The chain's CDR3 is CATSYRTGQETQYF.

The chain couples TRBV4-2 to TRBJ2-1; TCRdb designates TRBD2, a call that cannot be tested without DNA. The CDR3 is 15 amino acids. Germline CDR1 is LGHNA and CDR2 is YNFKEQ. CDR3 protein: CASSLGSGTSNEQFF.

The chain links TRBV2 to TRBJ2-5. This CDR3 contains 13 residues. CDR1 is SNHLY and CDR2 is FYNNEI in the germline V gene. CDR3 region: CASSEDSEETQYF.

The chain combines TRBV28 with TRBJ2-3; TCRdb picks TRBD2, but there is no DNA to check that call. CDR3 length: 15 amino acids. The V gene's germline CDR1 is MDHEN and CDR2 SYDVKM. The CDR3 protein is CASSLWGPSTDTQYF.

The chain employs TRBV7-8 and TRBJ1-2; the TRBD1 assignment by TCRdb is unverifiable without DNA. The CDR3 consists of 15 residues. Per the germline V gene, CDR1 is SGHVS and CDR2 is FQNEAQ. CDR3 loop: CASSSGPRETYGYTF.

V gene TRBV29-1 combines with J gene TRBJ2-3; no DNA is available, so the TRBD2 call from TCRdb remains unchecked. Germline CDR1 reads SQVTM; CDR2 reads ANQGSEA. The CDR3 consists of 15 residues. The CDR3 sequence: CSVDGRGLEADTQYF.

The chain carries TRBV6-2 or TRBV6-3 and TRBJ2-7; TCRdb picks TRBD1, but there is no DNA to check that call. CDR1 MNHEY and CDR2 SVGEGT come from the germline V gene. This CDR3 contains 14 residues. CDR3 sequence reads: CASSQGRSGYEQYF.

The chain combines TRBV27 with TRBJ2-1. The germline V gene encodes CDR1 MNHEY and CDR2 SMNVEV (reference sequence). This CDR3 comprises 16 residues. The CDR3: CASSLSDLSSYNEQFF.

V usage is TRBV6-4 and J usage is TRBJ2-1; TCRdb reports TRBD1, a call that lacks DNA to check it against. This CDR3 has 15 amino acids. CDR1 is MRHNA, CDR2 SNTAGT, per germline. This CDR3 reads CASSDSGAPANEQFF.

The chain recombines TRBV19 with TRBJ1-1; the D call from TCRdb, TRBD1, cannot be confirmed without DNA. CDR3 length: 14 amino acids. The germline gives CDR1 LNHDA, CDR2 SQIVND (reference sequence). CDR3 sequence: CASVWTGMNTEAFF.

V usage is TRBV29-1 and J usage is TRBJ2-3; with no DNA, the TCRdb D assignment of TRBD1 cannot be verified. Germline CDR1 and CDR2: SQVTM and ANQGSEA. This CDR3 is 15 amino acids long. The CDR3 sequence: CSVEGTGVKADTQYF.

V and J are TRBV7-8 and TRBJ2-7; as DNA is missing, the TRBD1 call by TCRdb cannot be tested. The length of the CDR3 is 14 residues. Per germline, CDR1 SGHVS and CDR2 FQNEAQ. CDR3 region: CASSPQGDYYEQYF.

V and J are TRBV11-3 and TRBJ2-2; TCRdb outputs TRBD2, but without DNA this stays unchecked. The CDR3 is made up of 16 amino acids. Germline V CDR1 and CDR2: SGHNT, YENEEA. The CDR3 reads CASSLARGLMAGELFF.

This CDR3 is CASTGTDWPYSNQPQDF. The chain is built from TRBV2 and TRBJ1-5; TCRdb designates TRBD1, a call that cannot be tested without DNA. The CDR3 has 17 amino acids. Germline V gene sequence: CDR1 SNHLY, CDR2 FYNNEI. The complete variable domain, with remaining parts taken from reference TRBV2 and TRBJ1-5, reads EPEVTQTPSHQVTQMGQEVILRCVPISNHLYFYWYRQILGQKVEFLVSFYNNEISEKSEIFDDQFSVERPDGSNFTLKIRSTKLEDSAMYFCASTGTDWPYSNQPQDFGDGTRLSIL.

CDR3 region: CSARTDESSYEQYF. V usage is TRBV20-1 and J usage is TRBJ2-7. Looked up from germline, CDR1 is DFQATT and CDR2 is SNEGSKA (reference sequence). The length of the CDR3 is 14 residues.

The rearrangement links TRBV29-1 to TRBJ2-7; absent DNA, TCRdb's TRBD1 call cannot be checked. From germline, CDR1 is SQVTM and CDR2 ANQGSEA. The CDR3 consists of 13 residues. CDR3 sequence reads: CSVRDRRSYEQYF.